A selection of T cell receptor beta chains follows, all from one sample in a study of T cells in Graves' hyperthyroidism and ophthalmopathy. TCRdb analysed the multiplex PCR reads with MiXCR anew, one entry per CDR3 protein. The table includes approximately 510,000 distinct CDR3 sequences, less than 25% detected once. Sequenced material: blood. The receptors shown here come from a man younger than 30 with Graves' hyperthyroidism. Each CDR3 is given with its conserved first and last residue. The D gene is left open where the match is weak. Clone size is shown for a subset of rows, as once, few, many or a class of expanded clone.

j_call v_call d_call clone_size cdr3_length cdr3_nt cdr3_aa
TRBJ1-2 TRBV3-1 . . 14 TGTGCCAGCAGCCAAGTGGGCAGGGAATATGGCTACACCTTC CASSQVGREYGYTF
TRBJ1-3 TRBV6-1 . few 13 TGTGCCAGTCGACAGGCCTCTGGAAACACCATATATTTT CASRQASGNTIYF
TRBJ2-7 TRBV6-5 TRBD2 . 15 TGTGCCAGCAGTTATTCTGGCGGGAGAGAATACGAGCAGTACTTC CASSYSGGREYEQYF
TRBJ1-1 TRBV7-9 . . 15 TGTGCCAGCAGCTTAAGCACCACATGGAACACTGAAGCTTTCTTT CASSLSTTWNTEAFF
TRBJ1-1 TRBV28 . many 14 TGTGCCAGCAGGCCCCAAACGGGGAACACTGAAGCTTTCTTT CASRPQTGNTEAFF
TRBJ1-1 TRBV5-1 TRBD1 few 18 TGCGCCAGCAGAAAGGTTTACCGGGGACAGAGGAGGGGCACTGAAGCTTTCTTT CASRKVYRGQRRGTEAFF
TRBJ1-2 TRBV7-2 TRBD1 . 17 TGTGCCAGCAGCTTAGCGCGAAGAGGACAGGGACTACATGGCTACACCTTC CASSLARRGQGLHGYTF
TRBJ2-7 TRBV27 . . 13 TGTGCCAGCAGGCCGGACAGCTTATACGAGCAGTACTTC CASRPDSLYEQYF
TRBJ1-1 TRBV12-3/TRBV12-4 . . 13 TGTGCCAGCAGTACTACTATGGGCACTGAAGCTTTCTTT CASSTTMGTEAFF
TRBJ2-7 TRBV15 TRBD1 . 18 TGTGCCACCAGCCCACCCCGGCTACGGTTGGGACAGGGGGACGAGCAGTACTTC CATSPPRLRLGQGDEQYF
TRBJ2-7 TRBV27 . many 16 TGTGCCAGCAGTTTATCGATCGGGCAGGGTTCCCACGAGCAGTACTTC CASSLSIGQGSHEQYF
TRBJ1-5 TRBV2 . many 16 TGTGCCAGCAGCGTAGCGAGGCTAATGGACAATCAGCCCCAGCATTTT CASSVARLMDNQPQHF
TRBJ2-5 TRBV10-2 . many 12 TGCGCCAGCAGACCGGGTCATGGGACCCAGTACTTC CASRPGHGTQYF
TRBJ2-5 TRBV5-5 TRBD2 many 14 TGTGCCAGCAGCCTGACTAGCGGGGTGGAGACCCAGTACTTC CASSLTSGVETQYF
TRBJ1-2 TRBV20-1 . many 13 TGCAGTTCGAACCTGGGGCGAAGCTATGGCTACACCTTC CSSNLGRSYGYTF
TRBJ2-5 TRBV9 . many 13 TGTGCCAGCAGCTCGCCCTCCGGAGAGACCCAGTACTTC CASSSPSGETQYF
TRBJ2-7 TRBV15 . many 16 TGTGCCACCAGCAGAGATGTCCTAGGGGTTTCCTACGAGCAGTACTTC CATSRDVLGVSYEQYF
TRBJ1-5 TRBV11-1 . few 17 TGTGCCAGCAGCTTAGCGGGGGGCAGGGCGGCCAATCAGCCCCAGCATTTT CASSLAGGRAANQPQHF
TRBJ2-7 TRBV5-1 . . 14 TGCGCCAGCAGGGAGTTGAGGGAGAGGGGCGAGCAGTACTTC CASRELRERGEQYF
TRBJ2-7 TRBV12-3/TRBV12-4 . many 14 TGTGCCAGCAGTTTCGACAGCACAACCTACGAGCAGTACTTC CASSFDSTTYEQYF
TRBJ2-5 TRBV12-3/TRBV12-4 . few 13 TGTGCCAGCAGTTCCGAGGGGCGGGAGACCCAGTACTTC CASSSEGRETQYF
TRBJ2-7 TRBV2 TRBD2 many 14 TGTGCCAGCAGTGTGGGACTAGCAGCCTACGAGCAGTACTTC CASSVGLAAYEQYF
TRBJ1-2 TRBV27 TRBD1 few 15 TGTGCCAGCAGTTTCCGACAGGGCAGCCGAAATGGCTACACCTTC CASSFRQGSRNGYTF
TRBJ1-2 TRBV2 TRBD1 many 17 TGTGCCAGCAGTGAAGCGCTTTGGGACAGGCTGGGGTATGGCTACACCTTC CASSEALWDRLGYGYTF
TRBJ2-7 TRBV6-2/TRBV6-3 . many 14 TGTGCCAGCAGTGGGGGGCACTTCTCCCTCGAGCAGTACTTC CASSGGHFSLEQYF
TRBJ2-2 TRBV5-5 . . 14 TGTGCCAGCGCCGAGGGAGGCATCACCGGGGAGCTGTTTTTT CASAEGGITGELFF
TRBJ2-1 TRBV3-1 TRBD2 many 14 TGTGCCAGTACAGCGGGGGCCGCGGTAAGTGAGCAGTTCTTC CASTAGAAVSEQFF
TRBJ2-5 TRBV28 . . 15 TGTGCCAGCAGTTTAGGGGCGGGGGCCAAAGAGACCCAGTACTTC CASSLGAGAKETQYF
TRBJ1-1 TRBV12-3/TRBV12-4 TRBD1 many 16 TGTGCCAGCAGTTTGGGGACAGGGGGCGCCGGGTCTGAAGCTTTCTTT CASSLGTGGAGSEAFF
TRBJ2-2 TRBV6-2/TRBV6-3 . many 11 TGTGCCAGCAGTTACGGCTCTGGGCTGTTTTTT CASSYGSGLFF
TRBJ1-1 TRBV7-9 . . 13 TGTGCCAGCAGCTTAGCCGGGGCGGCAGAAGCTTTCTTT CASSLAGAAEAFF
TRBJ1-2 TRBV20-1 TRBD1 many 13 TGCAGTGCTGGATCCGGGACAGGGTATGGCTACACCTTC CSAGSGTGYGYTF
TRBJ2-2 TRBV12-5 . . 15 TGTGCTAGTGGTTTGGTAATTAGGGGAGTCGGGGAGCTGTTTTTT CASGLVIRGVGELFF